Included here is one T cell receptor beta chain sequence, with context. The data belong to a study of cytomegalovirus exposure and HLA in healthy donors. The CDR3 runs 16 residues. V lost 0 bases to trimming and J lost 9 bases; unmatched junction nucleotides: 7. CDR1 is MGHRA and CDR2 is YSYEKL in the germline V gene. Libraries were prepared by immunoSEQ multiplex PCR; TCRdb keeps only in-frame clonotypes and omits some of them. The sample lists about 170,000 clones, roughly 89% occurring once. The clonotype originates from a man aged 18 to 29 in good health and CMV-seropositive. Sequenced material: PBMCs. The gene calls are TRBV4-1 and TRBJ1-5, with 11 bases aligning to TRBD1. Here the CDR3 DNA reads TGCGCCAGCAGCCAAGATGGCGGGACAGGGGGATGGCCCCAGCATTTT. Encoded protein: CASSQDGGTGGWPQHF.